The 30 T cell receptor beta chains reported below all come from one sample, sequenced in a study of T cell responses to AZD1222 COVID-19 vaccine. Produced via immunoSEQ multiplex PCR; TCRdb's table is partial and in-frame only. This sample yields roughly 110,000 clones, of which 80% to 95% are seen a single time; 6.5% to 10% belongs to the top ten. Here the sequenced sample was peripheral blood, taken 28 days after the second AZD1222 dose. The origin of the receptors is an adult who received the AZD1222 COVID-19 vaccine.

The CDR3 is CASSQNALNEQYF. The CDR3, as DNA: TGTGCCAGCAGCCAAAACGCCCTAAACGAGCAGTACTTC. J is TRBJ2-7 and V is TRBV3-1 (or the pseudogene TRBV3-2), with D unclear. Germline V gene data show CDR1 as LGHDT and CDR2 as YNNKEL (reference sequence). V shed 2 bases and J shed 5 bases, with 10 bases lying between them. The CDR3 is 13 amino acids.

This chain joins TRBV5-5 and TRBJ1-4, with D possibly matching TRBD1 (5 bases). The length of the CDR3 is 15 residues. V was trimmed by 4 bases and J by 8 bases, leaving 18 bases between them. Germline V gives CDR1 SGHKS, CDR2 YYEKEE (reference sequence). The CDR3 coding sequence is TGTGCCAGCAGCCTCAATCCCCGAGGGGACGAAAAACTGTTTTTT. This translates into CASSLNPRGDEKLFF.

The chain combines TRBV7-2 with TRBJ2-1; D is possibly TRBD2 (7 bases). Germline V gene data show CDR1 as SGHTA and CDR2 as FQGNSA. V lost 4 bases and J 0 bases, leaving 13 bases between the germline ends. This CDR3 spans 16 amino acids. In DNA, the CDR3 is TGTGCCAGCAGCTCAAGGGGGGGAGGCTCCTACAATGAGCAGTTCTTC. Translated: CASSSRGGGSYNEQFF.

The genes are TRBV6-2 or TRBV6-3 and TRBJ2-5; D gene uncertain. This CDR3 contains 13 residues. Germline loops: CDR1 MNHEY, CDR2 SVGEGT. Trimming pared 4 bases from V and 5 bases from J, leaving 11 bases between. The CDR3 reads CASSSQLRETQYF. In nucleotides, the CDR3 is TGTGCCAGCAGTTCGCAACTACGGGAGACCCAGTACTTC.

This sequence joins TRBV7-2 and TRBJ1-1; no clear D. V lost 5 bases and J 2 bases, leaving 12 bases between the germline ends. Germline-derived CDR1 and CDR2 are SGHTA and FQGNSA. This CDR3 has 14 amino acids. The CDR3 nucleotides read TGTGCCAGCAGCACCCCGACGGGTAACACTGAAGCTTTCTTT. Protein: CASSTPTGNTEAFF.

V gene TRBV5-6 combines with J gene TRBJ1-3; 9 nucleotides align to TRBD1. The junction had 3 bases not matched to a gene; V was cut back by 0 bases and J by 2 bases. Germline V gene sequence: CDR1 SGHDT, CDR2 YYEEEE. CDR3 length equals 16 residues. CDR3 sequence reads: CASSLVDRGTGNTIYF. CDR3 in DNA: TGTGCCAGCAGCTTGGTCGACAGGGGGACTGGAAACACCATATATTTT.

The gene calls are TRBV5-4 and TRBJ1-6, with 8 bases aligning to TRBD1. This CDR3 spans 15 amino acids. The V segment lost 0 bases and the J segment 10 bases; nucleotides outside the gene matches: 6. CDR1 and CDR2 from the germline V gene are SGHNT and YYREEE (reference sequence). The CDR3 protein is CASSLGDRIRSPLHF. The CDR3 region has the DNA TGTGCCAGCAGCTTGGGGGACAGGATTCGATCACCCCTCCACTTT.

The chain employs TRBV19 and TRBJ2-2; tentatively, D is TRBD1 or TRBD2 (5 bases each). This CDR3 has 12 residues. Trimming removed 5 bases from V and 6 bases from J, with 7 bases in between. Germline V gene data show CDR1 as LNHDA and CDR2 as SQIVND (reference sequence). CDR3 region: CASSRGAGELFF. The CDR3 DNA follows: TGTGCCAGTAGTCGAGGGGCCGGGGAGCTGTTTTTT.

V is TRBV2 and J is TRBJ1-4, with TRBD1 identical over 12 bases. The germline CDR1 and CDR2 sequences are SNHLY and FYNNEI. The junction had 7 bases not matched to a gene; V was cut back by 4 bases and J by 7 bases. This CDR3 region has 16 residues. CDR3 DNA: TGTGCCAGCAGTGGGGGACAGGGGGCGAGCGTTGAAAAACTGTTTTTT. It codes for CASSGGQGASVEKLFF. Based on the CDR3 plus reference TRBV2 and TRBJ1-4, the full variable domain is EPEVTQTPSHQVTQMGQEVILRCVPISNHLYFYWYRQILGQKVEFLVSFYNNEISEKSEIFDDQFSVERPDGSNFTLKIRSTKLEDSAMYFCASSGGQGASVEKLFFGSGTQLSVL.

V and J are TRBV9 and TRBJ1-4; the match to TRBD1 covers 9 bases. The V gene end was trimmed by 6 bases and the J gene end by 4 bases; junction bases not matched to a gene: 22. This CDR3 spans 20 amino acids. Germline-derived CDR1 and CDR2 are SGDLS and YYNGEE. CDR3 nucleotides: TGTGCCAGCAATCTAGCAGCGTTTGACAGGGGGAGAGGGTATAATGAAAAACTGTTTTTT. Translation: CASNLAAFDRGRGYNEKLFF.

V gene TRBV25-1 combines with J gene TRBJ1-1, with a weak D call TRBD1 (5 bases). The ends were cut back, 6 bases at V and 5 bases at J, with 16 bases in the middle. The germline V gene has CDR1 MGHDK and CDR2 SYGVNS. This CDR3 has 14 amino acids. Here the CDR3 DNA reads TGTGCCAGCAGAAAACCAGGGTCTGGAACTGAAGCTTTCTTT. Translation: CASRKPGSGTEAFF.

The rearrangement links TRBV7-9 to TRBJ2-5, with 10 bases matching TRBD2. V lost 5 bases and J lost 3; bases outside the gene matches: 9. Germline V gene sequence: CDR1 SEHNR, CDR2 FQNEAQ (reference sequence). There are 16 residues in the CDR3. CDR3 in amino acids: CASSPLGSGGKETQYF. CDR3 in DNA: TGTGCCAGCAGCCCGCTGGGTAGCGGGGGGAAAGAGACCCAGTACTTC.

There are a few counts of this clone. The gene calls are TRBV6-2 or TRBV6-3 and TRBJ2-5, with TRBD2 matching 7 bases. This CDR3 region has 19 residues. V shed 4 bases, J shed 3 bases, and the junction held 20 bases outside the gene matches. The germline V gene encodes CDR1 MNHEY and CDR2 SVGEGT. The chain's CDR3 is CASSSWDGSGVLGKETQYF. The CDR3 DNA reads as TGTGCCAGCAGTTCCTGGGATGGGAGCGGGGTACTGGGTAAAGAGACCCAGTACTTC.

This chain uses TRBV29-1 with TRBJ1-2; tentatively, D is TRBD1 (5 bases). This CDR3 has 14 amino acids. V dropped 4 bases and J dropped 2 bases, with 14 bases sitting between them. CDR1 SQVTM and CDR2 ANQGSEA come from the germline V gene. CDR3 in amino acids: CSVAYPGKNYGYTF. CDR3 nucleotides: TGCAGCGTTGCATACCCAGGGAAGAACTATGGCTACACCTTC.

This clone was recorded once. The chain couples TRBV13 to TRBJ1-1, with 8 bases identical to TRBD1. V dropped 2 bases and J dropped 10; count of bases not matched to a gene: 6. Germline values: CDR1 PRHDT, CDR2 FYEKMQ (reference sequence). This CDR3 is 13 amino acids long. CDR3 DNA: TGTGCCAGCAGCTTATCAGGGGGCGGTCGAGCTTTCTTT. Protein: CASSLSGGGRAFF.

In regard to this clone: Other DNA variants within this sample encode the same CDR3. V and J are TRBV9 and TRBJ1-1; D remains unclear. Deletions cut 0 bases from V and 5 bases from J, with 8 bases between. The length of the CDR3 is 13 residues. Germline loops: CDR1 SGDLS, CDR2 YYNGEE. The CDR3 nucleotides are TGTGCCAGCAGCGTAGAGGGAGGGACTGAAGCTTTCTTT. It specifies CASSVEGGTEAFF. The complete variable domain, with remaining parts taken from reference TRBV9 and TRBJ1-1, reads DSGVTQTPKHLITATGQRVTLRCSPRSGDLSVYWYQQSLDQGLQFLIQYYNGEERAKGNILERFSAQQFPDLHSELNLSSLELGDSALYFCASSVEGGTEAFFGQGTRLTVV.

The J gene is TRBJ1-2, the V gene TRBV6-5; 8 bases are a match to TRBD1. Germline loops: CDR1 MNHEY, CDR2 SVGAGI. V shed 0 bases and J 7 bases; nucleotides not matched to a gene: 4. The CDR3 consists of 14 residues. This CDR3 reads CASSYSQGAGGYTF. The CDR3 bases are TGTGCCAGCAGTTACTCGCAGGGGGCGGGTGGCTACACCTTC.

J is TRBJ1-4 and V is TRBV18; D gene unclear. V was trimmed by 3 bases and J by 0 bases, leaving 14 bases between them. The CDR3 sequence is 17 residues long. Germline CDR1 and CDR2: KGHSH and LQKENI. The CDR3, as DNA: TGTGCCAGCTCACCGCGTTCTCCAGCCGCAACTAATGAAAAACTGTTTTTT. It encodes CASSPRSPAATNEKLFF.

The chain couples TRBV5-6 to TRBJ1-5, with D uncertain. V dropped 4 bases and J dropped 7 bases, with 18 bases sitting between them. Germline V gene lookup returns CDR1 SGHDT and CDR2 YYEEEE. The CDR3 sequence is 15 residues long. CDR3 loop: CASSLRGEVLQPQHF. CDR3 DNA: TGTGCCAGCAGCCTACGTGGGGAGGTTTTACAGCCCCAGCATTTT.

The rearrangement uses TRBV5-4 and TRBJ1-1; D is possibly TRBD1 (5 bases). Germline loops: CDR1 SGHNT, CDR2 YYREEE (reference sequence). V dropped 4 bases and J dropped 7 bases, with 17 bases sitting between them. The CDR3 sequence is 14 residues long. The CDR3 bases are TGTGCCAGCAGCCAGCCGGGGGGGGTGGGTGAAGCTTTCTTT. Amino acids: CASSQPGGVGEAFF.

V and J are TRBV11-1 and TRBJ2-7, with D perhaps matching TRBD1 (6 bases). CDR1 and CDR2 from the germline V gene are SGHAT and FQDESV (reference sequence). This CDR3 is 13 amino acids long. V lost 4 bases, J lost 3 bases, and 10 bases lay in between. For the CDR3, the DNA is TGTGCCAGCAGCTCCGGACAGTACTACGAGCAGTACTTC. This translates into CASSSGQYYEQYF.

The rearrangement uses TRBV25-1 and TRBJ2-1; possibly TRBD2 for D (7 bases). Germline-derived CDR1 and CDR2 are MGHDK and SYGVNS. Between the trimmed V and J ends, which lost 4 bases and 4 bases, there was a span of 14 bases. The CDR3 covers 15 residues. The DNA for the CDR3 is TGTGCCAGCAGTGGGGGCGGGGGCATGTACAATGAGCAGTTCTTC. Protein product: CASSGGGGMYNEQFF.

The genes are TRBV9 and TRBJ1-2; 11 bases agree with TRBD1. With 4 bases clipped from V and 3 bases from J, the junction kept 17 bases outside the gene matches. The CDR3 is made up of 19 amino acids. Germline CDR1 and CDR2: SGDLS and YYNGEE. CDR3 DNA: TGTGCCAGCAGCTCCCGCACCGGACAGGGGGCGCGACTTCACTATGGCTACACCTTC. It specifies CASSSRTGQGARLHYGYTF.

The V gene is TRBV7-9, the J gene TRBJ2-7; TRBD1 matches 8 bases. The V and J ends lost 0 bases and 4 bases, in that order; junction bases with no gene match: 5. The CDR3 runs 15 residues. The germline gives CDR1 SEHNR, CDR2 FQNEAQ (reference sequence). The CDR3 region is CASSLAAGGAYEQYF. The CDR3 DNA is TGTGCCAGCAGCTTAGCGGCAGGGGGCGCTTACGAGCAGTACTTC.

The V and J genes are TRBV5-1 and TRBJ2-7; D is perhaps TRBD1 or TRBD2 (5 bases each). The CDR3 length is 13 residues. Between the trimmed V and J ends, which lost 4 bases and 5 bases, there was a span of 13 bases. In germline, CDR1 is SGHRS, CDR2 YFSETQ. Here the CDR3 reads CASSPRDVHEQYF. The CDR3 DNA is TGCGCCAGCAGCCCCCGGGACGTTCACGAGCAGTACTTC.

This chain links TRBV7-9 with TRBJ1-2; tentatively, D is TRBD1 (5 bases). Germline values: CDR1 SEHNR, CDR2 FQNEAQ (reference sequence). CDR3 length: 15 residues. Between the trimmed V and J ends, which lost 6 bases and 0 bases, there was a span of 14 bases. Written as DNA, the CDR3 is TGTGCCAGCAGTCGACATTTGGGACCTAACTATGGCTACACCTTC. Residues: CASSRHLGPNYGYTF.

CDR3 residues: CASSGGNTGELFF. In DNA form, the CDR3 reads TGTGCCAGCTCAGGAGGGAACACCGGGGAGCTGTTTTTT. This chain links TRBV12-3 or TRBV12-4 with TRBJ2-2; possible D gene TRBD2, 5 bases. This CDR3 has 13 amino acids. The V end lost 8 bases, the J end lost 1 base, and 8 bases lay between the germline ends.

The chain uses TRBV2 and TRBJ2-5, with D perhaps TRBD1 (5 bases). The CDR3 totals 13 residues. V gave up 4 bases and J gave up 7 bases, with 13 bases separating them. Germline CDR1 is SNHLY and CDR2 is FYNNEI. CDR3 protein: CASSGVGDGTQYF. The CDR3 DNA sequence: TGTGCCAGCAGTGGGGTAGGGGATGGGACCCAGTACTTC.

CDR3 region: CASSGERGSYNEQFF. The DNA of the CDR3 is TGTGCCAGCAGCGGGGAGCGGGGCTCCTACAATGAGCAGTTCTTC. The chain combines TRBV5-4 with TRBJ2-1; 7 nucleotides match TRBD2. V gave up 4 bases and J gave up 0 bases; unmatched junction bases: 4. The CDR3 covers 15 residues. Germline CDR1 and CDR2: SGHNT and YYREEE (reference sequence).

J is TRBJ1-1 and V is TRBV5-5, with TRBD1 identical over 7 bases. This CDR3 spans 14 amino acids. The trim removed 4 bases at V and 6 bases at J, leaving 9 bases unmatched. Germline V CDR1 and CDR2: SGHKS, YYEKEE (reference sequence). The chain's CDR3 is CASSLQGNDAEAFF. The CDR3 coding sequence is TGTGCCAGCAGCCTACAGGGGAATGACGCTGAAGCTTTCTTT. The full variable domain, with the rest looked up from reference TRBV5-5 and TRBJ1-1, is DAGVTQSPTHLIKTRGQQVTLRCSPISGHKSVSWYQQVLGQGPQFIFQYYEKEERGRGNFPDRFSARQFPNYSSELNVNALLLGDSALYLCASSLQGNDAEAFFGQGTRLTVV.